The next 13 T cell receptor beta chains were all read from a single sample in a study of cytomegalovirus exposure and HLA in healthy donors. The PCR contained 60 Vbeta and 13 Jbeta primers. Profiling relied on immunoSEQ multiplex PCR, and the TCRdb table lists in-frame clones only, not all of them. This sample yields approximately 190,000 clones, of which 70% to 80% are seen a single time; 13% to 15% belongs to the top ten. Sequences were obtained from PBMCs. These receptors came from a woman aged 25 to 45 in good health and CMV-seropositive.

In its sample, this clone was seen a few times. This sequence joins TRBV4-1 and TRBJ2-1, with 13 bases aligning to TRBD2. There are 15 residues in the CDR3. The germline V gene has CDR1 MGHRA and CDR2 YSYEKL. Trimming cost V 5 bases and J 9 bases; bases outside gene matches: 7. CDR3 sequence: CASSTSGRAITEQFF. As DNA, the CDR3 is TGCGCCAGCAGCACTAGCGGGAGGGCCATCACTGAGCAGTTCTTC.

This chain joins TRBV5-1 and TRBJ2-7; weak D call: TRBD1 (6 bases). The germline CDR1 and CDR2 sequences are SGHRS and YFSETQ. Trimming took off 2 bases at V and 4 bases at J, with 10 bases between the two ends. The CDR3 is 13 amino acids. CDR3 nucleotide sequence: TGCGCCAGCAGCTTTCAGGGGCAGTACGAGCAGTACTTC. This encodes CASSFQGQYEQYF.

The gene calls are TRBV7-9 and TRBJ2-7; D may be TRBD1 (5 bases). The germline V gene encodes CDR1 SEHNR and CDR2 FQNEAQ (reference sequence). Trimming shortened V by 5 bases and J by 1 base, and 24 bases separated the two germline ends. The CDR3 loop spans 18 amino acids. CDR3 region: CASSQAQGSSRSSYEQYF. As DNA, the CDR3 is TGTGCCAGCAGCCAAGCCCAGGGTAGTTCAAGATCGTCCTACGAGCAGTACTTC.

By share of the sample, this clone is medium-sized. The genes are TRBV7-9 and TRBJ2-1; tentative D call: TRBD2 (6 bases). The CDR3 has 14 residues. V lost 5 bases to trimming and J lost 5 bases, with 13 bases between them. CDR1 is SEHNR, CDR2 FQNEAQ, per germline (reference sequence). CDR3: CASSRLDPNNEQFF. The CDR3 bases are TGTGCCAGCAGCAGACTAGACCCTAACAATGAGCAGTTCTTC.

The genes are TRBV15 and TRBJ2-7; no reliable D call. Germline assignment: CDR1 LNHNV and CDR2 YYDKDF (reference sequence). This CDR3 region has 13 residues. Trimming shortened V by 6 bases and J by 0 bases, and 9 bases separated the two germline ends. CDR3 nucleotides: TGTGCCACCAGTAGTACAGTCTCCTACGAGCAGTACTTC. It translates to CATSSTVSYEQYF.

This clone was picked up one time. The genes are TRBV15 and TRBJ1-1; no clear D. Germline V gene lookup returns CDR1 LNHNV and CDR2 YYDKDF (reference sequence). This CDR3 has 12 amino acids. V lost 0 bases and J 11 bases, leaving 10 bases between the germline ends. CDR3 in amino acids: CATSRERSRAFF. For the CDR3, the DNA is TGTGCCACCAGCAGAGAGAGGTCGAGGGCTTTCTTT.

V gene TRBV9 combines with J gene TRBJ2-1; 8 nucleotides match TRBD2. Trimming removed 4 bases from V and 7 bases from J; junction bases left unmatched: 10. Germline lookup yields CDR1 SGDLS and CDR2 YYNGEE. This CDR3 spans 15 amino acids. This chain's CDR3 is CASSYSGVPGNEQFF. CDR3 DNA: TGTGCCAGCAGCTATAGCGGGGTCCCGGGAAATGAGCAGTTCTTC. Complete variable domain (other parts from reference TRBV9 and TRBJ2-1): DSGVTQTPKHLITATGQRVTLRCSPRSGDLSVYWYQQSLDQGLQFLIQYYNGEERAKGNILERFSAQQFPDLHSELNLSSLELGDSALYFCASSYSGVPGNEQFFGPGTRLTVL.

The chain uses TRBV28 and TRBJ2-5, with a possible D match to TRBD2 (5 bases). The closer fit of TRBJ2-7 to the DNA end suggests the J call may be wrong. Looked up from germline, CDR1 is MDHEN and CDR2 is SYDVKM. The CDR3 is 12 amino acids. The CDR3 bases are TGTGCCAGCAGTATCCGGGACTACGAGCAGTACTTC. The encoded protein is CASSIRDYEQYF.

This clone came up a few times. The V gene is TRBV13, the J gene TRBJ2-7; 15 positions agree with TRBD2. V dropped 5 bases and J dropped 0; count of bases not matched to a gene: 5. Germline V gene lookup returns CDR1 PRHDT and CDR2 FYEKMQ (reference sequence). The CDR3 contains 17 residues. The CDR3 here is CASSAGLAGGNSYEQYF. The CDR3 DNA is TGTGCCAGCAGCGCGGGACTAGCGGGGGGTAACTCCTACGAGCAGTACTTC.

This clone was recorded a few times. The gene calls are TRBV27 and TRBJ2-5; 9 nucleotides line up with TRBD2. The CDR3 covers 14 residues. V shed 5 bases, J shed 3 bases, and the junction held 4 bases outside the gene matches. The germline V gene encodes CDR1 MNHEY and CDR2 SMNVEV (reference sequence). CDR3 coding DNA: TGTGCCAGCAGTATAGCGGGAGAAAAAGAGACCCAGTACTTC. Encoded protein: CASSIAGEKETQYF.

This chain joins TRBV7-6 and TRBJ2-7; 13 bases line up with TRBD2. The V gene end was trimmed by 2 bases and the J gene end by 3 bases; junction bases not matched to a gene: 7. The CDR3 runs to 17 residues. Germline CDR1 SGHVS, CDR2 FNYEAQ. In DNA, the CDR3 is TGTGCCAGCAGCTTAAGACTAGCGGGGGGCCAAGGCTACGAGCAGTACTTC. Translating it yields CASSLRLAGGQGYEQYF.

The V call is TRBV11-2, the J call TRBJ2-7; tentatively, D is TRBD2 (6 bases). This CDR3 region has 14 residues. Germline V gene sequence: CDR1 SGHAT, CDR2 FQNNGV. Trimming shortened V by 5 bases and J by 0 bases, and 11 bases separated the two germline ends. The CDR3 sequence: CASSPGVSSYEQYF. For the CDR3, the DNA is TGTGCCAGCAGCCCGGGGGTTAGCTCCTACGAGCAGTACTTC.

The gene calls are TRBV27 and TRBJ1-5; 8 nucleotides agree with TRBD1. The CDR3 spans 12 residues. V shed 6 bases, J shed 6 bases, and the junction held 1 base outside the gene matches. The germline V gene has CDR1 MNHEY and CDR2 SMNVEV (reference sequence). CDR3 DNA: TGTGCCAGCAGAGACAGGGGTCAGCCCCAGCATTTT. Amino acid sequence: CASRDRGQPQHF.